The clone carrying this T cell receptor beta chain was picked up a small number of times. The entry originates in a study of cytomegalovirus exposure and HLA in healthy donors. The CDR3 is made up of 14 amino acids. V gave up 4 bases and J gave up 8 bases; unmatched junction bases: 7. Vbeta (60) and Jbeta (13) primers were used in the PCR. Libraries were prepared by immunoSEQ multiplex PCR; TCRdb keeps only in-frame clonotypes and omits some of them. The repertoire holds fewer than 150,000 clones, with about four fifths as singletons. What was sequenced was PBMCs. This sequence joins TRBV5-3 and TRBJ1-3, with 9 bases that match TRBD1. TRBV5-3 is filed as an ORF, its function uncertain. The TCR sequence derives from a man younger than 45 in good health and CMV-seronegative. The CDR3 here is CARSLGTGRDTIYF. CDR3 coding DNA: TGTGCCAGAAGCCTAGGGACAGGGAGGGACACCATATATTTT.